The clone carrying this T cell receptor (beta chain) was observed at least ten times. The data belong to a study of T cells in Graves' hyperthyroidism and ophthalmopathy. It was RNA transcripts that yielded the amplified TCR beta CDR3 regions. HTBI primers were the set used in a first-round RT-PCR of the TCR CDR3. From the multiplex PCR reads, TCRdb called clonotypes with MiXCR, one entry per CDR3 protein. The sample includes over 450,000 distinct CDR3 sequences, 13% to 15% of them seen just once. The V and J ends lost 4 bases and 2 bases respectively, with 10 bases between them. This CDR3 comprises 14 residues. Germline CDR1 is KGHSH and CDR2 is LQKENI.

The receptor was isolated from a woman aged 18-29 years with Graves' hyperthyroidism. Sequencing was performed on blood. The V call is TRBV18, the J call TRBJ2-3, with a weak D call TRBD2 (5 bases). In nucleotides, the CDR3 is TGTGCCAGCTCACTCCCCGGGATCACAGATACGCAGTATTTT. This translates into CASSLPGITDTQYF.